The rows below give T cell receptor beta chains drawn from one sample of a study of PD-1 blockade in classical Hodgkin lymphoma. Only in-frame clones appear in the TCRdb table, and some are missing; sequencing was by immunoSEQ multiplex PCR. The sample gives some 27,000 clones, just under 80% of which show up once; 15% to 20% is in the top ten. This material consisted of peripheral blood mononuclear cells (PBMCs), taken before the fourth cycle of nivolumab. The receptors derive from a human donor with classical Hodgkin lymphoma. CDR3s include the opening cysteine and the closing phenylalanine or tryptophan. The D gene is left open where the match is weak. The listing skips clone size in some rows; elsewhere it reads once, few, many or a size class.

v_call,d_call,j_call,clone_size,cdr3_aa,cdr3_nt
TRBV19,NA,TRBJ2-2,NA,CASRATTPGELFF,TGTGCCAGTAGGGCAACGACGCCGGGGGAGCTGTTTTTT
TRBV5-1,NA,TRBJ2-7,NA,CASSFVGYEQYF,TGCGCCAGCAGCTTTGTCGGCTACGAGCAGTACTTC
TRBV2,TRBD1,TRBJ1-5,NA,CASSEDRQGCQPQHF,TGTGCCAGCAGTGAAGATAGACAGGGGTGTCAGCCCCAGCATTTT
TRBV29-1,TRBD2,TRBJ2-1,NA,CSVVLAATHLFDEQFF,TGCAGCGTTGTTCTAGCGGCCACTCACCTTTTTGATGAGCAGTTCTTC
TRBV6-5,NA,TRBJ2-7,few,CASSRIPSGYEQYF,TGTGCCAGCAGTCGTATACCATCCGGCTACGAGCAGTACTTC
TRBV6-5,NA,TRBJ1-2,NA,CASSYSMGISTYGYTF,TGTGCCAGCAGTTACTCGATGGGCATCTCTACCTATGGCTACACCTTC
TRBV2,TRBD2,TRBJ2-3,NA,CASRWTSGSTDTQYF,TGTGCCAGCCGGTGGACTAGCGGGAGCACAGATACGCAGTATTTT
TRBV7-8,NA,TRBJ2-7,NA,CASSWDTAYEQYF,TGTGCCAGCAGCTGGGACACCGCCTACGAGCAGTACTTC
TRBV7-2,NA,TRBJ1-1,NA,CASSPFRRGAGTEAFF,TGTGCCAGCAGCCCCTTTCGAAGGGGCGCAGGCACTGAAGCTTTCTTT
TRBV7-2,TRBD2,TRBJ2-4,NA,CASSLIAGGQENIQYF,TGTGCCAGCAGCTTAATAGCGGGAGGCCAGGAAAACATTCAGTACTTC
TRBV6-1,TRBD2,TRBJ2-2,NA,CASSEKLAGAGELFF,TGTGCCAGCAGTGAAAAACTAGCGGGAGCCGGGGAGCTGTTTTTT
TRBV15,NA,TRBJ2-3,NA,CATSRGPSTDTQYF,TGTGCCACCAGCAGAGGACCCAGCACAGATACGCAGTATTTT
TRBV10-1,NA,TRBJ2-3,NA,CASSEFIWGNAPSTDTQYF,TGCGCCAGCAGTGAGTTCATTTGGGGAAACGCTCCTAGCACAGATACGCAGTATTTT
TRBV28,TRBD1,TRBJ1-4,medium-sized,CASSSDRGSEKLFF,TGTGCCAGCAGTTCGGACAGGGGAAGTGAAAAACTGTTTTTT
TRBV28,TRBD1,TRBJ1-1,medium-sized,CASSSWTGGETEAFF,TGTGCCAGCAGTTCCTGGACAGGGGGAGAGACTGAAGCTTTCTTT
TRBV11-2,TRBD2,TRBJ2-1,NA,CASSPRGLAGEGSYNEQFF,TGTGCCAGCAGCCCGAGAGGCTTAGCGGGAGAGGGGTCCTACAATGAGCAGTTCTTC
TRBV2,NA,TRBJ2-6,once,CASSEGGIPGANVLTF,TGCGCCAGCAGTGAAGGGGGGATCCCTGGGGCCAACGTCCTGACTTTC
TRBV5-1,NA,TRBJ1-1,NA,CASSFRGPLGGTEAFF,TGCGCCAGCAGCTTTCGGGGTCCGTTGGGAGGAACTGAAGCTTTCTTT
TRBV7-8,TRBD2,TRBJ2-2,NA,CASSLGLAGGANTGELFF,TGTGCCAGCAGCCTGGGACTAGCGGGAGGAGCGAACACCGGGGAGCTGTTTTTT
TRBV6-1,NA,TRBJ2-7,NA,CASSEVVFSYEQYF,TGTGCCAGCAGTGAAGTGGTATTCTCCTACGAGCAGTACTTC
TRBV9,TRBD2,TRBJ2-2,NA,CASSASGSTGELFF,TGTGCCAGCAGCGCTAGCGGGAGTACCGGGGAGCTGTTTTTT
TRBV28,NA,TRBJ2-1,NA,CASSQTGFTYNEQFF,TGTGCCAGCAGTCAAACAGGGTTTACTTACAATGAGCAGTTCTTC
TRBV7-6,TRBD1,TRBJ1-1,NA,CASSPGTGTNTEAFF,TGTGCCAGCAGCCCGGGGACAGGGACGAACACTGAAGCTTTCTTT
TRBV28,NA,TRBJ2-7,NA,CASSLAYEQYF,TGTGCCAGCAGTTTAGCATACGAGCAGTACTTC
TRBV5-1,NA,TRBJ1-6,NA,CASSLTSDSPLHF,TGCGCCAGCAGCTTGACAAGTGATTCACCCCTCCACTTT
TRBV20-1,TRBD1,TRBJ1-1,NA,CSADRAWEAFF,TGCAGTGCCGACAGGGCCTGGGAAGCTTTCTTT
TRBV5-1,TRBD2,TRBJ2-1,NA,CASSLGPAGSYNEQFF,TGCGCCAGCAGCTTGGGCCCAGCGGGGTCCTACAATGAGCAGTTCTTC
TRBV13,NA,TRBJ2-2,NA,CASSLGGIPNTGELFF,TGTGCCAGCAGCTTAGGCGGGATACCGAACACCGGGGAGCTGTTTTTT
TRBV6-5,NA,TRBJ2-1,medium-sized,CASQPRLHPYNEQFF,TGTGCCAGCCAACCAAGGCTCCATCCCTACAATGAGCAGTTCTTC
TRBV6-1,NA,TRBJ1-1,NA,CASSEGPTAFF,TGTGCCAGCAGTGAGGGACCGACAGCTTTCTTT
TRBV6-6,TRBD2,TRBJ2-7,medium-sized,CASSPVGSGVEQYF,TGTGCCAGCAGCCCCGTTGGTAGCGGGGTCGAGCAGTACTTC
TRBV9,TRBD1,TRBJ2-5,NA,CASSKGQGQETQYF,TGTGCCAGCAGCAAGGGACAGGGCCAAGAGACCCAGTACTTC
TRBV7-8,NA,TRBJ2-3,once,CASSLGVGLGTADTQYF,TGTGCCAGCAGCTTAGGGGTTGGGCTAGGGACGGCAGATACGCAGTATTTT
TRBV11-2,TRBD1,TRBJ2-7,NA,CASSFRQGSYEQYF,TGTGCCAGCAGCTTTCGACAGGGGTCCTACGAGCAGTACTTC
TRBV6-1,NA,TRBJ2-3,NA,CASSLMLTDTQYF,TGTGCCAGCAGCCTAATGCTTACAGATACGCAGTATTTT
TRBV25-1,NA,TRBJ2-7,NA,CASSWTGIYEQYF,TGTGCCAGCAGTTGGACCGGAATCTACGAGCAGTACTTC
TRBV2,NA,TRBJ2-5,NA,CASSDYSVGLETQYF,TGTGCCAGCAGTGACTATTCCGTTGGTTTGGAGACCCAGTACTTC
TRBV4-1,TRBD1,TRBJ2-5,few,CASSQPGQGETQYF,TGCGCCAGCAGCCAACCGGGACAGGGTGAGACCCAGTACTTC
TRBV18,TRBD2,TRBJ2-1,NA,CASSPGVLAGGYNEQFF,TGTGCCAGCTCACCAGGGGTACTAGCGGGAGGATACAATGAGCAGTTCTTC
TRBV9,NA,TRBJ1-5,few,CASSAPGRGNQPQHF,TGTGCCAGCAGCGCTCCCGGGAGGGGCAATCAGCCCCAGCATTTT
TRBV5-5,TRBD2,TRBJ2-1,NA,CASSTGGLAGSNEQFF,TGTGCCAGCAGCACGGGGGGACTAGCGGGATCCAATGAGCAGTTCTTC
TRBV2,NA,TRBJ2-5,once,CASRRRGNQETQYF,TGTGCCAGCAGGCGACGGGGAAACCAAGAGACCCAGTACTTC
TRBV29-1,NA,TRBJ2-1,few,CSVEDGLVGGDEQFF,TGCAGCGTTGAAGATGGGCTAGTGGGTGGGGATGAGCAGTTCTTC
TRBV11-2,NA,TRBJ1-2,NA,CASSPRGVSYGYTF,TGTGCCAGCAGCCCCAGGGGCGTCAGCTATGGCTACACCTTC
TRBV6-6,NA,TRBJ2-2,NA,CASSYSLAANTGELFF,TGTGCCAGCAGTTACTCTTTAGCGGCTAACACCGGGGAGCTGTTTTTT
TRBV25-1,NA,TRBJ1-3,NA,CASSEGNSGNTIYF,TGTGCCAGCAGTGAAGGGAATTCTGGAAACACCATATATTTT
TRBV5-8,NA,TRBJ2-7,NA,CASSLVGGEPYEQYF,TGTGCCAGCAGCTTGGTCGGGGGAGAGCCCTACGAGCAGTACTTC
TRBV30,NA,TRBJ1-1,NA,CAWTNQGWGADAFF,TGTGCCTGGACCAACCAGGGTTGGGGAGCCGACGCTTTCTTT
TRBV6-5,NA,TRBJ2-3,NA,CASSYLGPSTDTQYF,TGTGCCAGCAGTTATCTCGGGCCAAGCACAGATACGCAGTATTTT
TRBV19,NA,TRBJ2-5,NA,CASSIAVQETQYF,TGTGCCAGTAGTATAGCAGTACAAGAGACCCAGTACTTC